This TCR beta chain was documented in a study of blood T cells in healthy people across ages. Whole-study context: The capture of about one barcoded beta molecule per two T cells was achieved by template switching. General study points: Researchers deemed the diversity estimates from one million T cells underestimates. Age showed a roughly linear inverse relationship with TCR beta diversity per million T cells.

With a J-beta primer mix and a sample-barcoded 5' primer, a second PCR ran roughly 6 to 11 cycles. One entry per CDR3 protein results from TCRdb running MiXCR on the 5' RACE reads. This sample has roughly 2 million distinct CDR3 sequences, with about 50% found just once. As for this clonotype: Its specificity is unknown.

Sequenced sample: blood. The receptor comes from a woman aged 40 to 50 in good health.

As DNA, the CDR3 is TGTGCCAGCAGTATTGGGCCGCATTCACCCCTCCACTTT. It is translated as CASSIGPHSPLHF. The gene calls are TRBV12-3 or TRBV12-4 and TRBJ1-6; D is undetermined. This CDR3 comprises 13 residues. Trimming took off 5 bases at V and 8 bases at J, with 10 bases between the two ends.